This T cell receptor (beta chain) was recorded in a study of cytomegalovirus exposure and HLA in healthy donors. Comments on this clone: What it binds is not known.

This CDR3 is 15 amino acids long. Germline V gives CDR1 SGHDT, CDR2 YYEEEE. The V gene end was trimmed by 0 bases and the J gene end by 9 bases; junction bases not matched to a gene: 4. Broader study findings: Rare TCR sequences dominated, though some public TCRs recurred in many donors. Common viral pathogens were later found to be apparently linked to several of the most significant clusters. Other equally common chains were less clonally expanded than HLA-associated TCR beta chains, a later analysis showed. Available immune exposure information was restricted to CMV serostatus only.

The PCR ran on 60 Vbeta and 13 Jbeta primers. Sequencing used immunoSEQ multiplex PCR; TCRdb keeps in-frame clones, though not all of them. This table holds fewer than 200,000 clones, 65% to 80% found once. The sequencing sample was made of PBMCs. The source of this sequence is a middle-aged man in good health and CMV-seronegative. The rearrangement joins TRBV5-6 to TRBJ2-1; 12 nucleotides agree with TRBD2. This CDR3 is CASSLGLAGGLEQFF. The CDR3 DNA reads as TGTGCCAGCAGCTTGGGTCTAGCGGGGGGGCTTGAGCAGTTCTTC.